A single sample is the source of the 20 T cell receptor beta chains below, sequenced in a study of blood T cell repertoires in COVID-19 (dated by TCRdb to about 2020). The method was the immunoSEQ multiplex PCR assay. In TCRdb, the immuneACCESS table is reduced to in-frame sequences with V and J assigned. These tables do not hold every clone; where another copy was compared, an unresolved V gene accounts for under half, and the others remain unexplained. The sample includes about 220,000 clones, with roughly 89% observed a single time. Of the sample, roughly 15% is held by the ten largest clones. The sample comprised PBMCs or T cells enriched from blood (not recorded which). The receptors were sampled from a man under 40 who had been exposed to COVID-19.

This chain joins TRBV5-1 and TRBJ1-2, with a tentative D call TRBD1 (5 bases). CDR3 length: 12 amino acids. Germline V gene data show CDR1 as SGHRS and CDR2 as YFSETQ. The V end lost 7 bases, the J end lost 3 bases, and 10 bases lay between the germline ends. Here the CDR3 DNA reads TGCGCCAGCGCCGACAGCTACTATGGCTACACCTTC. It codes for CASADSYYGYTF.

The chain combines TRBV10-3 with TRBJ2-7, with a tentative D call TRBD1 (5 bases). The CDR3 spans 15 residues. V lost 6 bases and J 0 bases, leaving 15 bases between the germline ends. In germline, CDR1 is ENHRY, CDR2 SYGVKD. CDR3 sequence reads: CAIRDDSASSYEQYF. DNA of the CDR3: TGTGCCATCAGGGACGACAGCGCCAGCTCCTACGAGCAGTACTTC.

For this clone: The same CDR3 is also encoded by other DNA sequences in this sample. This chain uses TRBV5-6 with TRBJ1-1, with D uncertain. Trimming pared 1 base from V and 1 base from J, leaving 8 bases between. The CDR3 extends over 14 amino acids. Germline CDR1 reads SGHDT; CDR2 reads YYEEEE. This CDR3 reads CASSLRGGNTEAFF. DNA of the CDR3: TGTGCCAGCAGCTTGCGGGGAGGGAACACTGAAGCTTTCTTT. Based on the CDR3 plus reference TRBV5-6 and TRBJ1-1, the full variable domain is DAGVTQSPTHLIKTRGQQVTLRCSPKSGHDTVSWYQQALGQGPQFIFQYYEEEERQRGNFPDRFSGHQFPNYSSELNVNALLLGDSALYLCASSLRGGNTEAFFGQGTRLTVV.

This clone was counted only a few times. The chain joins TRBV12-5 to TRBJ2-7, with 7 positions matching TRBD2. The length of the CDR3 is 13 residues. The J segment lost 4 bases and the V segment lost 6 bases, leaving 6 bases of the junction unmatched. The V gene's germline CDR1 is LGHNT and CDR2 FRNRAP. CDR3 residues: CASGFGLVYEQYF. DNA for the CDR3: TGTGCTAGTGGCTTCGGACTAGTGTACGAGCAGTACTTC.

The genes are TRBV7-8 and TRBJ2-1; 11 nucleotides line up with TRBD2. CDR1 and CDR2 (germline): SGHVS, FQNEAQ. The CDR3 extends over 15 amino acids. The trim removed 4 bases at V and 9 bases at J, leaving 8 bases unmatched. CDR3 sequence (DNA): TGTGCCAGCAGCTCAACTAGCGGGGGCTCGGGTGAGCAGTTCTTC. Translation gives CASSSTSGGSGEQFF. The complete variable domain, with remaining parts taken from reference TRBV7-8 and TRBJ2-1, reads GAGVSQSPRYKVAKRGQDVALRCDPISGHVSLFWYQQALGQGPEFLTYFQNEAQLDKSGLPSDRFFAERPEGSVSTLKIQRTQQEDSAVYLCASSSTSGGSGEQFFGPGTRLTVL.

The chain has TRBV19 and TRBJ2-2; possible D gene TRBD1, 5 bases. Trimming removed 4 bases from V and 6 bases from J, with 27 bases in between. The CDR3 spans 19 residues. Germline V gene data show CDR1 as LNHDA and CDR2 as SQIVND (reference sequence). The CDR3 here is CASSTYKGLGGQGSGELFF. CDR3 bases: TGTGCCAGTAGTACCTACAAGGGGCTGGGCGGACAAGGTTCCGGGGAGCTGTTTTTT.

The rearrangement uses TRBV20-1 and TRBJ1-1, with TRBD1 as a possible D gene (5 bases). The germline gives CDR1 DFQATT, CDR2 SNEGSKA (reference sequence). V dropped 3 bases and J dropped 10 bases, with 12 bases sitting between them. CDR3 length: 11 residues. The CDR3 loop is CSASLGQGAFF. CDR3 nucleotides: TGCAGTGCTAGCCTAGGTCAGGGAGCTTTCTTT.

The chain is built from TRBV25-1 and TRBJ2-1; 8 positions match TRBD1. After removal of 5 bases from V and 6 bases from J, the junction contained 12 bases not matched to a gene. Per germline, CDR1 MGHDK and CDR2 SYGVNS. The CDR3 runs to 16 residues. The CDR3 reads CASSRSDRVFPNEQFF. The CDR3 nucleotides read TGTGCCAGCAGTAGGTCGGACAGGGTTTTTCCCAATGAGCAGTTCTTC. Variable domain in full (rest from reference TRBV25-1 and TRBJ2-1): EADIYQTPRYLVIGTGKKITLECSQTMGHDKMYWYQQDPGMELHLIHYSYGVNSTEKGDLSSESTVSRIRTEHFPLTLESARPSHTSQYLCASSRSDRVFPNEQFFGPGTRLTVL.

This chain uses TRBV15 with TRBJ1-3; D might be TRBD1 (5 bases). The germline V gene has CDR1 LNHNV and CDR2 YYDKDF (reference sequence). V gave up 3 bases and J gave up 6 bases, with 18 bases separating them. The CDR3 loop spans 16 amino acids. The CDR3 region is CATSSRTRVIENTIYF. The CDR3 DNA is TGTGCCACCAGCAGCAGGACACGGGTCATAGAAAACACCATATATTTT.

The chain's CDR3 is CASSFSSMGWDGYTF. The CDR3, as DNA: TGCGCCAGCAGCTTCTCCTCAATGGGCTGGGATGGCTACACCTTC. This chain links TRBV5-1 with TRBJ1-2; no definite D call. The CDR3 totals 15 residues. The germline V gene encodes CDR1 SGHRS and CDR2 YFSETQ. Trimming pared 2 bases from V and 6 bases from J, leaving 17 bases between.

This chain links TRBV7-8 with TRBJ1-5, with TRBD1 identical over 8 bases. Germline V gene lookup returns CDR1 SGHVS and CDR2 FQNEAQ. The CDR3 contains 14 residues. The junction had 6 bases not matched to a gene; V was cut back by 6 bases and J by 5 bases. CDR3: CASSIDRGDQPQHF. CDR3 nucleotide sequence: TGTGCCAGCAGTATCGACAGGGGTGATCAGCCCCAGCATTTT.

The genes are TRBV2 and TRBJ2-1; 9 nucleotides agree with TRBD2. With 3 bases clipped from V and 5 bases from J, the junction kept 5 bases outside the gene matches. The germline V gene encodes CDR1 SNHLY and CDR2 FYNNEI. This CDR3 comprises 15 residues. Here the CDR3 DNA reads TGTGCCAGCAGTGATGGCGGGGGGGTTAACAATGAGCAGTTCTTC. Translation gives CASSDGGGVNNEQFF.

This chain joins TRBV7-6 and TRBJ2-3, with TRBD2 identical over 10 bases. The germline V gene has CDR1 SGHVS and CDR2 FNYEAQ. This CDR3 region has 17 residues. J was trimmed by 0 bases and V by 4 bases; bases with no gene match: 7. As DNA, the CDR3 is TGTGCCAGCAGCTCAGGACTAGCGGCACCAAGCACAGATACGCAGTATTTT. Its protein product is CASSSGLAAPSTDTQYF.

This sequence joins TRBV5-1 and TRBJ1-1; tentative D call: TRBD1 (6 bases). Germline CDR1 reads SGHRS; CDR2 reads YFSETQ. The CDR3 is 15 residues long. V was trimmed by 3 bases and J by 0 bases, leaving 12 bases between them. The CDR3, as DNA: TGCGCCAGCAGCTCCTCTGGGGGCATGAACACTGAAGCTTTCTTT. Translating it yields CASSSSGGMNTEAFF.

V gene TRBV19 combines with J gene TRBJ1-1; possibly TRBD1 for D (5 bases). The germline V and J ends were trimmed by 9 bases and 0 bases, with 14 bases remaining between them. Germline V gene sequence: CDR1 LNHDA, CDR2 SQIVND (reference sequence). This CDR3 comprises 14 residues. The CDR3 DNA sequence: TGTGCCAGCCGACAGTCTACGCTGAACACTGAAGCTTTCTTT. Protein sequence: CASRQSTLNTEAFF.

The chain joins TRBV6-5 to TRBJ2-6; maybe TRBD1 (5 bases). Trimming took 7 bases from V and 3 from J, leaving 13 bases between them. Germline V gene data show CDR1 as MNHEY and CDR2 as SVGAGI. CDR3 length: 15 residues. CDR3 loop: CASKAGWFGANVLTF. CDR3 in DNA: TGTGCCAGCAAGGCAGGGTGGTTTGGGGCCAACGTCCTGACTTTC.

V and J are TRBV25-1 and TRBJ1-2; no reliable D call. In germline, CDR1 is MGHDK, CDR2 SYGVNS. This CDR3 has 14 residues. Trimming left V 0 bases short and J 4 bases short, with 9 bases between. The CDR3 DNA follows: TGTGCCAGCAGTGAATACGGGGAAGCCTATGGCTACACCTTC. Protein sequence: CASSEYGEAYGYTF.

The chain joins TRBV6-2 or TRBV6-3 to TRBJ1-5; D might be TRBD1 (5 bases). The CDR3 extends over 13 amino acids. Germline V gives CDR1 MNHEY, CDR2 SVGEGT. V was cut by 5 bases and J by 3 bases, with 8 bases left in between. CDR3 sequence (DNA): TGTGCCAGCAGTAAACAGGTCAATCAGCCCCAGCATTTT. It codes for CASSKQVNQPQHF.

The rearrangement joins TRBV6-1 to TRBJ1-5, with 8 bases aligning to TRBD1. The junction had 6 bases not matched to a gene; V was cut back by 4 bases and J by 1 base. This CDR3 is built from 16 residues. CDR1 and CDR2 (germline): MNHNS, SASEGT. CDR3 amino acids: CASSVRTGQSNQPQHF. The DNA for the CDR3 is TGTGCCAGCAGTGTTAGGACAGGGCAAAGCAATCAGCCCCAGCATTTT.

The rearrangement links TRBV9 to TRBJ2-5, with 8 bases lining up with TRBD1. CDR1 SGDLS and CDR2 YYNGEE come from the germline V gene. This CDR3 has 15 residues. The V gene end was trimmed by 4 bases and the J gene end by 5 bases; junction bases not matched to a gene: 10. The CDR3 nucleotides read TGTGCCAGCAGCCCCGCGGACAGGGCGGGGGAGACCCAGTACTTC. This codes for CASSPADRAGETQYF.